This T cell receptor (beta chain) was profiled in a study of blood T cells in healthy people across ages. This clonotype has a handful of counts. Its specificity is not known. The authors ran a second PCR of about 6 to 11 cycles using a sample-barcoded 5' primer and a J-beta primer mix. TCRdb independently ran MiXCR on the 5' RACE reads; one entry per CDR3 protein. The sample includes 600,000 to 850,000 distinct CDR3 sequences, roughly 25% of them seen just once. Study-level findings and limits: Since the PBMCs were unsorted, naive and antigen-experienced cells could not be conclusively compared. The long-lived group displayed more naive CD4+ cells, plus higher diversity, than the aged donors did.

Germline loops: CDR1 SGHKS, CDR2 YYEKEE (reference sequence). Trimming stripped 3 bases from V and 0 bases from J, with 9 bases between. CDR3 length equals 14 residues. These data were also filed under a second study, of T cells of mothers and their children. From that second work: RNA that had been extracted went wholly into cDNA synthesis, at about 1.5 ug per 15 ul.

This clonotype was sampled from a boy between 10 and 17 years old in good health. The chain combines TRBV5-5 with TRBJ2-5; a possible D gene is TRBD1 (6 bases). The sample consisted of blood. CDR3: CASSSWDNQETQYF. CDR3 in DNA: TGTGCCAGCAGCTCCTGGGACAACCAAGAGACCCAGTACTTC.